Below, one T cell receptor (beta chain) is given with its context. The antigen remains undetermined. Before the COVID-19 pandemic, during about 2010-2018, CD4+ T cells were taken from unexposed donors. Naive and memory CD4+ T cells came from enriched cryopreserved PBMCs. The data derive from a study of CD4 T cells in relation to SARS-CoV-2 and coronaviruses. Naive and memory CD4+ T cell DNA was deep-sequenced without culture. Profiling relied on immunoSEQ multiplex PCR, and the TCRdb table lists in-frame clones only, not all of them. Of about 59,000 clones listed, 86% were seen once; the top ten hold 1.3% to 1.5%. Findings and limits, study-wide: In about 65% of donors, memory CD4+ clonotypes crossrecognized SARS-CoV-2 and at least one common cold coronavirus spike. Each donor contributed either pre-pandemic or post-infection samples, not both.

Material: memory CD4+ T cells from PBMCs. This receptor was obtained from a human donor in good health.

The CDR3 DNA reads TGTGCCAGCAGCTTAGCTGGGGTGACTACCCAGTACTTC. Protein sequence: CASSLAGVTTQYF. The V and J genes are TRBV7-9 and TRBJ2-5; D gene uncertain. V shed 0 bases and J shed 8 bases, with 10 bases lying between them. CDR1 and CDR2 from the germline V gene are SEHNR and FQNEAQ (reference sequence). There are 13 residues in the CDR3.